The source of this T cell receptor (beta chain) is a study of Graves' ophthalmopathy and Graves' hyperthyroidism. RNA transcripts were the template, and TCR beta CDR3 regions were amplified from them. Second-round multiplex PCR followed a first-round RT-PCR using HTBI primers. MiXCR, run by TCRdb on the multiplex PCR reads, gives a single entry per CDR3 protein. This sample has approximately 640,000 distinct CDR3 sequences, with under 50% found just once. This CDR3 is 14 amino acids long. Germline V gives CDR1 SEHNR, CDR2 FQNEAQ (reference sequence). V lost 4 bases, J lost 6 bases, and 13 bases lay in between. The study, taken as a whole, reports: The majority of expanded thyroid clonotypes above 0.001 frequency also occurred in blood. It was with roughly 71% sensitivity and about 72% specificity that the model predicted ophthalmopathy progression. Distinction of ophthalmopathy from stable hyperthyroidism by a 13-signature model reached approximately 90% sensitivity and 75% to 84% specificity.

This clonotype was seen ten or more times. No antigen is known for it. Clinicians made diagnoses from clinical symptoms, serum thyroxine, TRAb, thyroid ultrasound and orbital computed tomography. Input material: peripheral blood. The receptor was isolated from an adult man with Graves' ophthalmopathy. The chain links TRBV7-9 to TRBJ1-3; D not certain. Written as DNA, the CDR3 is TGTGCCAGCAGCTCCCCGGGCTGGGAAAACACCATATATTTT. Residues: CASSSPGWENTIYF.